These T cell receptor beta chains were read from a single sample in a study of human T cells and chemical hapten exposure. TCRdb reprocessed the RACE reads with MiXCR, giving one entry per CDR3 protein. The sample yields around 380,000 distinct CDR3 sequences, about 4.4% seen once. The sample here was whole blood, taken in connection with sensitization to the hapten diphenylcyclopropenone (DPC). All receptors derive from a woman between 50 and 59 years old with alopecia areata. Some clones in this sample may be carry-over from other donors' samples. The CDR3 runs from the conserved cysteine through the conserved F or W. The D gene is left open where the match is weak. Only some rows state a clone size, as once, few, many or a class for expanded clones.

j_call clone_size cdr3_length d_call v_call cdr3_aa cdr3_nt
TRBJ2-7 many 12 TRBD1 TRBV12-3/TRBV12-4 CASSLGWDREYF TGTGCCAGCAGTTTGGGCTGGGACAGGGAGTACTTC
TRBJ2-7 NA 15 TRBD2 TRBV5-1 CASSSGLANAYEQYF TGCGCCAGCAGCTCGGGACTAGCGAACGCCTACGAGCAGTACTTC
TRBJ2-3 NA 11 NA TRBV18 CASSPKDTQYF TGTGCCAGCTCCCCCAAAGATACGCAGTATTTT
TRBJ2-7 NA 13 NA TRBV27 CASRQGWRDEQYF TGTGCCAGCCGACAGGGCTGGAGGGATGAGCAGTACTTC
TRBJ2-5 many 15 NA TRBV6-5 CASSYRFSKQETQYF TGTGCCAGCAGTTACCGGTTTAGCAAACAAGAGACCCAGTACTTC
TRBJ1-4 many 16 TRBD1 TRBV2 CASSDGRGRLDEKLFF TGTGCCAGCAGTGATGGCAGGGGGCGCTTGGATGAAAAACTGTTTTTT
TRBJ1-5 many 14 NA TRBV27 CASSLTLRGQPQHF TGTGCCAGCAGTTTAACTCTCCGGGGTCAGCCCCAGCATTTT
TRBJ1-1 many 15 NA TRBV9 CASSVDGGAGTEAFF TGTGCCAGCAGCGTAGACGGGGGCGCGGGGACTGAAGCTTTCTTT
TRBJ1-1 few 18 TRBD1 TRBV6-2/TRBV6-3 CASSYDRGLSPWNTEAFF TGTGCCAGCAGTTACGACAGGGGGCTGAGTCCTTGGAACACTGAAGCTTTCTTT
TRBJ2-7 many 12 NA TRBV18 CASSSTSGIQYF TGTGCCAGCTCATCCACATCCGGGATCCAGTACTTC
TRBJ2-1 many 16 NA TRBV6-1 CASSEEARDIDNEQFF TGTGCCAGCAGTGAAGAGGCCAGGGACATAGACAATGAGCAGTTCTTC
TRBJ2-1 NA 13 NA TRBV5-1 CASSLEGNNEQFF TGCGCCAGCAGCTTGGAGGGCAACAATGAGCAGTTCTTC
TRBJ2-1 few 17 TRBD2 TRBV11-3 CASSTGLAGVGYNEQFF TGTGCCAGCAGTACGGGACTAGCGGGAGTGGGCTACAATGAGCAGTTCTTC
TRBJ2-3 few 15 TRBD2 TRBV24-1 CATSDGIAGPDTQYF TGTGCCACCAGTGATGGGATAGCGGGGCCAGATACGCAGTATTTT
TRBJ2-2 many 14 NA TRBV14 CASSQGQNTGELFF TGTGCCAGCAGCCAAGGACAGAACACCGGGGAGCTGTTTTTT
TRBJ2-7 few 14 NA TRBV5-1 CASSPGGDSDEQYF TGCGCCAGCAGCCCAGGCGGGGACAGCGACGAGCAGTACTTC